This TCR beta chain was recorded in a study of T cell responses to AZD1222 COVID-19 vaccine. Study-level background: Pooled in the analysis were second doses at about 4 or about 12 weeks. General study points: The donor cohort was predominantly white British with a female majority, and clonal diversity may have been underestimated.

Concerning this clone: Its antigen is not known.

The CDR3 totals 16 residues. Looked up from germline, CDR1 is KGHDR and CDR2 is SFDVKD. V was pared by 4 bases and J by 2 bases, with 7 bases of the junction left unmatched. TCRdb keeps only in-frame clones here, not all; method: immunoSEQ multiplex PCR. The data show around 110,000 clones, about 92% seen once. The V gene is TRBV24-1, the J gene TRBJ2-3; TRBD1 agrees at 8 bases. This receptor was taken from an adult in good health. The source material was peripheral blood, sampled on day 0 of AZD1222 vaccination. The CDR3 spells CATSDPTGDITDTQYF. In nucleotides, the CDR3 is TGTGCCACCAGTGACCCGACAGGGGACATCACAGATACGCAGTATTTT.